The 28 T cell receptor beta chains given below trace back to one sample, sequenced in a study of CXCR3-negative and CXCR3-positive naive CD8 T cells. Findings of the study overall: The TRB CDR3s that CXCR3-positive naive cells carried were more hydrophobic than those of CXCR3-negative naive cells.

What these receptors recognize is not known. UMI labels and 5' RACE were used to prepare the TRB cDNA libraries. Reanalyzing the 5' RACE reads, TCRdb keeps one entry per CDR3 protein, without DNA. The sample holds some 150,000 distinct CDR3 sequences. The material sequenced was naive CXCR3+ CD8+ T cells from blood. Subset given: CD45RO-CCR7+CD27+CD95- naive CD8+ T cells expressing CXCR3 (TNR3+). These TCRs come from a human donor in good health. Some clones in this sample may be carry-over from other donors' samples.

The CDR3: CASSLLIYNEQFF. This chain joins TRBV5-6 and TRBJ2-1. Germline CDR1 reads SGHDT; CDR2 reads YYEEEE. The CDR3 runs to 13 residues.

This chain connects TRBV7-9 to TRBJ1-4. Germline V CDR1 and CDR2: SEHNR, FQNEAQ (reference sequence). The CDR3 is 16 residues long. CDR3: CASSSARGSTNEKLFF.

The chain joins TRBV7-9 to TRBJ2-7; the D call from TCRdb, TRBD1, cannot be confirmed without DNA. Germline CDR1 and CDR2: SEHNR and FQNEAQ (reference sequence). The CDR3 runs to 16 residues. Here the CDR3 reads CASSNNRAKGPYEQYF.

The V call is TRBV5-1, the J call TRBJ2-1; TCRdb's D gene call, TRBD2, goes unchecked for lack of DNA. CDR3 length equals 15 residues. Germline lookup yields CDR1 SGHRS and CDR2 YFSETQ. CDR3 region: CASSSGLAGGREQFF.

The J gene is TRBJ1-5, the V gene TRBV28. This CDR3 has 15 residues. CDR1 is MDHEN and CDR2 is SYDVKM in the germline V gene. The CDR3 spells CASRSGLILDQPQHF.

The chain couples TRBV4-3 to TRBJ1-2. CDR1 and CDR2 (germline): LGHNA, YSLEER. CDR3 length: 14 residues. The CDR3 loop reads CASSPVGDYYGYTF.

The V gene is TRBV7-6, the J gene TRBJ1-5. The CDR3 is 15 amino acids. Germline loops: CDR1 SGHVS, CDR2 FNYEAQ. The chain's CDR3 is CASSLEAASNQPQHF.

This chain links TRBV20-1 with TRBJ2-1; the TRBD1 assignment by TCRdb is unverifiable without DNA. The CDR3 is 15 residues long. CDR1 and CDR2 from the germline V gene are DFQATT and SNEGSKA (reference sequence). The CDR3 spells CSARDGTGGVGEQFF.

The rearrangement uses TRBV29-1 and TRBJ1-1; TCRdb gives TRBD1 as the D gene, but with no DNA this cannot be confirmed. Per the germline V gene, CDR1 is SQVTM and CDR2 is ANQGSEA. CDR3 length: 14 residues. This CDR3 reads CSVEGQDQSTEAFF.

The V and J genes are TRBV4-2 and TRBJ1-1; TCRdb calls TRBD1, which cannot be checked without DNA. The CDR3 spans 15 residues. CDR1 is LGHNA, CDR2 YNFKEQ, per germline. This chain's CDR3 is CASSHPRDPNTEAFF.

V and J are TRBV11-3 and TRBJ2-5; lacking DNA, the TRBD1 call made by TCRdb goes unchecked. The CDR3 covers 13 residues. CDR1 is SGHNT, CDR2 YENEEA, per germline. CDR3: CASSPRGAMTQYF.

V usage is TRBV7-9 and J usage is TRBJ1-2; absent DNA, TCRdb's TRBD1 call cannot be checked. The CDR3 totals 17 residues. CDR1 and CDR2 from the germline V gene are SEHNR and FQNEAQ (reference sequence). CDR3 sequence reads: CASSVGRGEWIDYGYTF. Full variable domain (outside the CDR3, taken from reference TRBV7-9 and TRBJ1-2): DTGVSQNPRHKITKRGQNVTFRCDPISEHNRLYWYRQTLGQGPEFLTYFQNEAQLEKSRLLSDRFSAERPKGSFSTLEIQRTEQGDSAMYLCASSVGRGEWIDYGYTFGSGTRLTVV.

This chain connects TRBV11-3 to TRBJ1-2; TCRdb designates TRBD1, a call that cannot be tested without DNA. This CDR3 is built from 13 residues. The germline gives CDR1 SGHNT, CDR2 YENEEA. CDR3: CASSPGTDYGYTF. The variable domain in full, completed from reference TRBV11-3 and TRBJ1-2, reads EAGVVQSPRYKIIEKKQPVAFWCNPISGHNTLYWYLQNLGQGPELLIRYENEEAVDDSQLPKDRFSAERLKGVDSTLKIQPAELGDSAVYLCASSPGTDYGYTFGSGTRLTVV.

V is TRBV4-2 and J is TRBJ2-7; TCRdb lists TRBD1, though no DNA is available to test this call. The germline V gene encodes CDR1 LGHNA and CDR2 YNFKEQ. CDR3 length: 17 residues. CDR3 sequence: CASSQAGPQGASYEQYF.

The rearrangement joins TRBV6-6 to TRBJ1-1; TCRdb's assignment of TRBD1 cannot be checked, as there is no DNA. Germline-derived CDR1 and CDR2 are MNHNY and SVGAGI (reference sequence). This CDR3 comprises 13 residues. This CDR3 reads CASIDQGRTEAFF.

The rearrangement links TRBV4-2 to TRBJ2-2; TCRdb reports TRBD2, a call that lacks DNA to check it against. This CDR3 has 12 residues. Germline V gene sequence: CDR1 LGHNA, CDR2 YNFKEQ. The CDR3 here is CATAVLGGELFF.

The V and J genes are TRBV11-2 and TRBJ1-1; TCRdb selects TRBD1, and the lack of DNA leaves this call unchecked. This CDR3 region has 15 residues. CDR1 is SGHAT and CDR2 is FQNNGV in the germline V gene. The CDR3 is CASSLGQTMNTEAFF.

The chain uses TRBV7-2 and TRBJ1-1; TCRdb lists TRBD1, though no DNA is available to test this call. CDR3 length: 13 residues. Per the germline V gene, CDR1 is SGHTA and CDR2 is FQGNSA. This chain's CDR3 is CASSLGLFTEAFF.

The chain employs TRBV27 and TRBJ1-3; the D call from TCRdb, TRBD1, cannot be confirmed without DNA. The CDR3 contains 14 residues. Germline V lookup: CDR1 MNHEY, CDR2 SMNVEV (reference sequence). The CDR3 reads CASSSGVLGNTIYF.

V usage is TRBV6-6 and J usage is TRBJ2-3; no DNA is available, so the TRBD2 call from TCRdb remains unchecked. Per the germline V gene, CDR1 is MNHNY and CDR2 is SVGAGI (reference sequence). This CDR3 is built from 20 residues. CDR3 loop: CASSYRGASGGARSTDTQYF.

CDR3 protein: CASNRAGENTEAFF. The gene calls are TRBV7-9 and TRBJ1-1; TCRdb reports TRBD1, a call that lacks DNA to check it against. In germline, CDR1 is SEHNR, CDR2 FQNEAQ (reference sequence). The CDR3 runs to 14 residues.

The gene calls are TRBV29-1 and TRBJ1-1; the D gene TCRdb calls, TRBD1, cannot be checked with no DNA. Per the germline V gene, CDR1 is SQVTM and CDR2 is ANQGSEA. The CDR3 spans 13 residues. CDR3 protein: CSVVGDRETEAFF.

The chain uses TRBV29-1 and TRBJ2-1; TCRdb calls TRBD1, which cannot be checked without DNA. The CDR3 covers 14 residues. CDR1 and CDR2 from the germline V gene are SQVTM and ANQGSEA. This CDR3 is CSVAKQGRGNEQFF.

The chain carries TRBV30 and TRBJ2-1. The germline V gene has CDR1 GTSNPN and CDR2 SVGIG (reference sequence). The CDR3 has 12 residues. The CDR3 loop is CAWMFAGNEQFF.

V and J are TRBV5-1 and TRBJ1-1. The CDR3 totals 16 residues. Germline V gives CDR1 SGHRS, CDR2 YFSETQ. The CDR3 spells CASSPSREGLNTEAFF.

V and J are TRBV7-9 and TRBJ2-7; the D gene TCRdb calls, TRBD1, cannot be checked with no DNA. The germline CDR1 and CDR2 sequences are SEHNR and FQNEAQ (reference sequence). This CDR3 contains 14 residues. The CDR3 loop reads CASNLQGESYEQYF.

The rearrangement uses TRBV5-1 and TRBJ1-1; TCRdb's D call, TRBD1, is unchecked because there is no DNA. The CDR3 is 12 amino acids. The germline gives CDR1 SGHRS, CDR2 YFSETQ. The CDR3: CASSSPQGEAFF.

V usage is TRBV7-6 and J usage is TRBJ2-7; the TRBD2 assignment by TCRdb is unverifiable without DNA. The CDR3 is 15 amino acids. CDR1 is SGHVS and CDR2 is FNYEAQ in the germline V gene. CDR3 residues: CASSEIAGENYEQYF.